Following are 3 T cell receptor beta chains from one sample sequenced in a study of cytomegalovirus exposure and HLA in healthy donors. Primers: 60 Vbeta forward and 13 Jbeta reverse. Using immunoSEQ multiplex PCR, the repertoire was profiled, and TCRdb retains in-frame clones only, with some absent. The sample contains over 120,000 clones, approximately 79% of which appear only once. Sequenced: PBMCs. These receptors were obtained from a woman in her 30s in good health and CMV-seronegative.

This clone was seen a single time. The gene calls are TRBV5-4 and TRBJ2-4; 8 bases line up with TRBD1. V shed 4 bases and J 1 base; nucleotides not matched to a gene: 1. The CDR3 runs 14 residues. CDR1 is SGHNT, CDR2 YYREEE, per germline (reference sequence). The CDR3 loop is CASSQGAAKNIQYF. The CDR3, as DNA: TGTGCCAGCAGCCAGGGGGCTGCCAAAAACATTCAGTACTTC.

This chain uses TRBV7-3 with TRBJ2-1; weak D call: TRBD2 (6 bases). The CDR3 contains 16 residues. V was cut by 5 bases and J by 2 bases, with 16 bases left in between. Germline V lookup: CDR1 SGHTA, CDR2 FQGTGA. The CDR3: CASSRSERVPYNEQFF. The CDR3 DNA reads as TGTGCCAGCAGCCGTTCAGAGCGGGTACCCTACAATGAGCAGTTCTTC.

The J gene is TRBJ2-1, the V gene TRBV5-1; TRBD2 is a possible D gene (7 bases). The length of the CDR3 is 13 residues. Germline V gene data show CDR1 as SGHRS and CDR2 as YFSETQ. V was pared by 5 bases and J by 7 bases, with 13 bases between. The CDR3 bases are TGCGCCAGCAGTAGGGGGGGGGAGAATGAGCAGTTCTTC. Translation: CASSRGGENEQFF.